The source of this T cell receptor beta chain is a study of cytomegalovirus exposure and HLA in healthy donors. The CDR3 totals 14 residues. V shed 5 bases and J 6 bases; nucleotides not matched to a gene: 7. Germline CDR1 MDHEN, CDR2 SYDVKM. Primers included in the PCR were 60 Vbeta and 13 Jbeta primers. Assay: immunoSEQ multiplex PCR; the TCRdb copy retains only in-frame clones and omits some. The sample contains about 95,000 clones, roughly 80% of which appear only once. As to this clone: Its specificity is not known.

Study-level findings and limits: Sequencing likely produced, as an artifact, a cluster of highly shared sequence variants. Prior analysis indicated that the majority of TCR beta V segments exhibited productivity approximately 87% or approximately 30% of the time. Prediction of most subjects' HLA-A and HLA-B alleles by TCR beta sequences was reportedly accurate.

Source material: PBMCs. The clonotype was recovered from a man aged 25-45 years in good health and CMV-seropositive. The chain is built from TRBV28 and TRBJ2-1; 7 bases align to TRBD1. The CDR3 DNA reads TGTGCCAGCAGTGTGGACAGGCTGCGCAATGAGCAGTTCTTC. Translated: CASSVDRLRNEQFF.